This TCR beta chain was identified in a study of CD8 T cell repertoires and HIV-1 epitope variants. Study overall: Tested: three Gag epitope families, Nef HW9 and YT9. Separate from the cultures, 1M uncultured T cells served as baseline.

On the immunoSEQ platform, TCR beta CDR3s were sequenced at survey depth. Profiling relied on immunoSEQ multiplex PCR, and the TCRdb table lists in-frame clones only, not all of them. This sample carries roughly 5,600 clones, 64% of them seen once, and the ten largest clones take approximately 40%. In germline, CDR1 is LGHNA, CDR2 YSLEER. CDR3 length: 15 residues. This clone came up a few times. The antigen is not known. The junction does not match germline at one end; this may be a read error. Sequenced input: cultured CD8+ T cells derived from PBMCs. The sequence came from a male donor with HIV. The chain couples TRBV4-3 to TRBJ2-3; 7 positions match TRBD2. The CDR3 spells CASSSGGGGTNTQYF. Here the CDR3 DNA reads TGCGCCAGCAGCTCGGGCGGGGGTGGCACAAATACGCAGTATTTT.